These 30 T cell receptor beta chains were sequenced from one sample in a study of OX40 agonist ivuxolimab in advanced cancers. Clones were read by immunoSEQ multiplex PCR, and TCRdb kept only the in-frame ones, dropping some. There are around 63,000 clones in the sample; approximately 80% occur only once, and 5.5% to 6% lies in the top ten. Sequencing used CD4+ or CD8+ T cells sorted from blood, obtained in a trial of the OX40 agonist ivuxolimab. The receptors originated from an adult with an advanced solid tumor such as melanoma, head and neck, liver or kidney cancer.

The V and J genes are TRBV30 and TRBJ1-1, with a weak D call TRBD1 (6 bases). Germline V CDR1 and CDR2: GTSNPN, SVGIG (reference sequence). The CDR3 is 14 amino acids. V was trimmed by 2 bases and J by 2 bases, leaving 12 bases between them. The CDR3 DNA reads TGTGCCTGGAGTAATCGGGGGGGCAACACTGAAGCTTTCTTT. The encoded protein is CAWSNRGGNTEAFF.

The chain joins TRBV7-2 to TRBJ2-7, with D unresolved. The germline CDR1 and CDR2 sequences are SGHTA and FQGNSA. The CDR3 loop spans 15 amino acids. V lost 7 bases and J lost 4, with 20 bases in between. The CDR3, as DNA: TGTGCCAGCACCTCCTTAGGTTCGGCTTCTTACGAGCAGTACTTC. Translating it yields CASTSLGSASYEQYF.

The chain recombines TRBV7-9 with TRBJ1-2; D remains unclear. V gave up 1 base and J gave up 4 bases, with 13 bases separating them. The CDR3 runs 15 residues. CDR1 and CDR2 (germline): SEHNR, FQNEAQ (reference sequence). CDR3 bases: TGTGCCAGCAGCTTAGTCTTGACTACTGCCTATGGCTACACCTTC. It yields the protein CASSLVLTTAYGYTF.

The chain uses TRBV18 and TRBJ2-1, with 10 positions matching TRBD1. The CDR3 has 14 residues. V lost 3 bases, J lost 5 bases, and 1 base stayed unmatched. Germline CDR1 is KGHSH and CDR2 is LQKENI. The CDR3 DNA reads TGTGCCAGCTCACCCGGGACAGGGGACAATGAGCAGTTCTTC. Protein product: CASSPGTGDNEQFF.

The sample holds a few counts of this clone. The rearrangement uses TRBV19 and TRBJ1-5, with D perhaps matching TRBD1 (5 bases). CDR3 size: 15 residues. In germline, CDR1 is LNHDA, CDR2 SQIVND (reference sequence). V lost 1 base and J lost 2, with 9 bases in between. CDR3 bases: TGTGCCAGTAGTATAGCTCGCAGGGGCAATCAGCCCCAGCATTTT. It translates to CASSIARRGNQPQHF.

CDR3 bases: TGTGCCAGCAGCTTAGAAAGGGTGAGAGCCTACGAGCAGTACTTC. Residues: CASSLERVRAYEQYF. V gene TRBV5-6 combines with J gene TRBJ2-7, with D unresolved. V was cut by 2 bases and J by 2 bases, with 14 bases left in between. CDR3 size: 15 residues. Germline V CDR1 and CDR2: SGHDT, YYEEEE.

A few counts support this clone. The chain joins TRBV6-5 to TRBJ2-1; D is ambiguous. V lost 6 bases and J 5 bases, leaving 14 bases between the germline ends. Germline V gene sequence: CDR1 MNHEY, CDR2 SVGAGI. The CDR3 length is 14 residues. The CDR3 bases are TGTGCCAGCAGCCCATGGAGTGGGAACAATGAGCAGTTCTTC. Protein sequence: CASSPWSGNNEQFF.

V and J are TRBV5-6 and TRBJ1-2; 7 bases match TRBD1. This CDR3 has 15 residues. Germline V lookup: CDR1 SGHDT, CDR2 YYEEEE. The J segment lost 8 bases and the V segment lost 1 base, leaving 11 bases of the junction unmatched. The CDR3 loop is CASSLIRGQRRGYTF. For the CDR3, the DNA is TGTGCCAGCAGCTTGATCAGGGGACAGCGGAGGGGCTACACCTTC.

The chain has TRBV28 and TRBJ1-6; D unclear. CDR1 and CDR2 (germline): MDHEN, SYDVKM. The V and J ends lost 9 bases and 10 bases respectively, with 22 bases between them. The CDR3 consists of 15 residues. This CDR3 reads CASRYRERFASPLHF. The DNA of the CDR3 is TGTGCCAGTCGTTATCGAGAGCGTTTTGCGTCACCCCTCCACTTT.

V usage is TRBV15 and J usage is TRBJ2-5; no clear D. The CDR3 is 14 amino acids. Germline V gives CDR1 LNHNV, CDR2 YYDKDF (reference sequence). V was clipped by 0 bases and J by 5 bases, with 10 bases between them. The CDR3 DNA reads TGTGCCACCAGCAGAGAGGCCAGCCGGGAGACCCAGTACTTC. Amino acids: CATSREASRETQYF.

A remark on this clone: One end of the junction is discordant with germline, which a read error may explain. The CDR3 protein is CASSPGISGSTIYF. The DNA of the CDR3 is TGTGCCAGCAGCCCTGGGATCTCTGGAAGCACCATATATTTT. The genes are TRBV11-2 and TRBJ1-3; D ambiguous. Germline CDR1 is SGHAT and CDR2 is FQNNGV. This CDR3 has 14 residues.

The chain is built from TRBV28 and TRBJ2-2; D gene unclear. V lost 6 bases, J lost 3 bases, and 17 bases lay in between. Germline lookup yields CDR1 MDHEN and CDR2 SYDVKM. The CDR3 runs 16 residues. CDR3 protein: CASRPLLPADTGELFF. CDR3 bases: TGTGCCAGCAGACCCTTATTACCCGCGGACACCGGGGAGCTGTTTTTT.

The chain couples TRBV28 to TRBJ2-2; 11 bases agree with TRBD2. There are 20 residues in the CDR3. With V trimmed by 3 bases and J by 4 bases, 16 bases remained unmatched. CDR1 and CDR2 from the germline V gene are MDHEN and SYDVKM. CDR3 sequence (DNA): TGTGCCAGCAGTTTCAGTCAAGAGACTAGCGGGAAAATTAGCACCGGGGAGCTGTTTTTT. Translating it yields CASSFSQETSGKISTGELFF.

This chain links TRBV11-3 with TRBJ2-2, with 7 positions matching TRBD1. Germline assignment: CDR1 SGHNT and CDR2 YENEEA. The CDR3 consists of 16 residues. Losses at the gene ends were 6 bases for V and 3 bases for J; bases not matched to a gene: 10. CDR3 bases: TGTGCCAGCAGTTCCTACGGGACAGAAGACACCGGGGAGCTGTTTTTT. Translating it yields CASSSYGTEDTGELFF. Full variable domain (rest looked up from reference TRBV11-3 and TRBJ2-2): EAGVVQSPRYKIIEKKQPVAFWCNPISGHNTLYWYLQNLGQGPELLIRYENEEAVDDSQLPKDRFSAERLKGVDSTLKIQPAELGDSAVYLCASSSYGTEDTGELFFGEGSRLTVL.

The V call is TRBV4-1, the J call TRBJ1-1; D is perhaps TRBD1 (5 bases). Trimming left V 4 bases short and J 0 bases short, with 6 bases between. This CDR3 has 13 amino acids. Germline V CDR1 and CDR2: MGHRA, YSYEKL. The CDR3 nucleotides read TGCGCCAGCAGCCTACAGGTGAACACTGAAGCTTTCTTT. Translation: CASSLQVNTEAFF.

This sequence joins TRBV19 and TRBJ2-3; D gene unclear. Trimming took 5 bases from V and 0 from J, leaving 12 bases between them. From germline, CDR1 is LNHDA and CDR2 SQIVND (reference sequence). The CDR3 sequence is 15 residues long. CDR3 sequence (DNA): TGTGCCAGTAGTCCTACATGGTATAGCACAGATACGCAGTATTTT. This sequence encodes CASSPTWYSTDTQYF.

The V call is TRBV7-2, the J call TRBJ2-7; D possibly corresponds to TRBD2 (7 bases). CDR3 length: 14 residues. CDR1 is SGHTA, CDR2 FQGNSA, per germline. The ends were cut back, 1 base at V and 3 bases at J, with 10 bases in the middle. CDR3 coding DNA: TGTGCCAGCAGCTTAGGAGGGGGGGTCTACGAGCAGTACTTC. Amino acid sequence: CASSLGGGVYEQYF.

CDR3 region: CASSLEGQGVWVGNTIYF. Here the CDR3 DNA reads TGTGCCAGCAGCCTGGAGGGACAGGGGGTTTGGGTTGGAAACACCATATATTTT. V is TRBV5-7 and J is TRBJ1-3; 11 nucleotides align to TRBD1. TRBV5-7 is known as an ORF, though its function is uncertain. CDR3 length equals 18 residues. The V and J ends lost 4 bases and 3 bases, in that order; junction bases with no gene match: 12.

This clone was detected once. This sequence joins TRBV28 and TRBJ2-1; D gene unclear. The CDR3 totals 18 residues. Deletions cut 3 bases from V and 4 bases from J, with 22 bases between. Germline CDR1 and CDR2: MDHEN and SYDVKM. In DNA, the CDR3 is TGTGCCAGCAGTTTTGCTCTCCGTAGTCTGGCAAATTACAATGAGCAGTTCTTC. This sequence encodes CASSFALRSLANYNEQFF.

This clone was detected only once. This chain links TRBV7-5 with TRBJ1-2; the D call of TRBD1 is as the table states it, not checked on the DNA. TRBV7-5 corresponds to a pseudogene. CDR3 length equals 16 residues. The CDR3 sequence: CARQGQGSVRGYGYTF. In nucleotides, the CDR3 is TGTGCCAGACAAGGACAGGGTTCGGTTCGTGGCTATGGCTACACCTTC.

This clone showed up just a few times. CDR3 loop: CASSEGTGSSNQPQHF. CDR3 DNA: TGTGCCAGCAGTGAAGGGACAGGATCAAGCAATCAGCCCCAGCATTTT. The rearrangement joins TRBV2 to TRBJ1-5; 7 bases match TRBD1. The ends lost 1 base at V and 1 base at J; junction bases unmatched: 4. This CDR3 region has 16 residues. Germline loops: CDR1 SNHLY, CDR2 FYNNEI.

Only one count was recorded for this clone. The chain joins TRBV18 to TRBJ2-5; no reliable D call. The CDR3 spans 13 residues. V lost 7 bases and J 5 bases, leaving 14 bases between the germline ends. Germline CDR1 KGHSH, CDR2 LQKENI. CDR3 DNA sequence: TGTGCCAGCTGCCGGTCGGTTGGGGAGACCCAGTACTTC. Translated: CASCRSVGETQYF.

The genes are TRBV19 and TRBJ1-5, with a tentative D call TRBD1 (5 bases). Germline values: CDR1 LNHDA, CDR2 SQIVND (reference sequence). Trimming stripped 3 bases from V and 1 base from J, with 7 bases between. There are 14 residues in the CDR3. DNA of the CDR3: TGTGCCAGTAGTATGTGGGGCAGCAATCAGCCCCAGCATTTT. Translating it yields CASSMWGSNQPQHF.

The chain is built from TRBV7-8 and TRBJ1-4; TRBD1 might be the D (6 bases). The germline V and J ends were trimmed by 4 bases and 7 bases, with 16 bases remaining between them. There are 15 residues in the CDR3. CDR1 SGHVS and CDR2 FQNEAQ come from the germline V gene. CDR3: CASSSRGGLGEKLFF. The CDR3, as DNA: TGTGCCAGCAGCTCAAGGGGGGGCCTAGGTGAAAAACTGTTTTTT.

This chain connects TRBV19 to TRBJ1-1; D is uncertain. Germline assignment: CDR1 LNHDA and CDR2 SQIVND (reference sequence). The V end was cut by 1 base, the J end by 1 base, with 13 bases between. The CDR3 consists of 16 residues. The CDR3 loop reads CASSIVGRFTNTEAFF. The CDR3 coding sequence is TGTGCCAGTAGTATAGTTGGCAGGTTTACGAACACTGAAGCTTTCTTT.

This sequence joins TRBV5-6 and TRBJ2-1; D ambiguous. From germline, CDR1 is SGHDT and CDR2 YYEEEE. V lost 2 bases, J lost 8 bases, and 11 bases lay in between. The CDR3 is 13 amino acids. The CDR3 DNA reads TGTGCCAGCAGCTTTGGTTTCGAACATGAGCAGTTCTTC. It translates to CASSFGFEHEQFF.

This chain links TRBV20-1 with TRBJ2-7; TRBD2 might be the D (6 bases). This CDR3 comprises 11 residues. Germline V lookup: CDR1 DFQATT, CDR2 SNEGSKA (reference sequence). Trimming pared 5 bases from V and 7 bases from J, leaving 12 bases between. The CDR3 sequence is CSAGGSPEQYF. The CDR3, as DNA: TGCAGTGCTGGGGGGTCTCCAGAGCAGTACTTC.

The V call is TRBV18, the J call TRBJ2-1, with D uncertain. Trimming stripped 2 bases from V and 5 bases from J, with 10 bases between. This CDR3 region has 14 residues. CDR1 and CDR2 (germline): KGHSH, LQKENI. CDR3 sequence (DNA): TGTGCCAGCTCACCAATGGAGTTGGACAATGAGCAGTTCTTC. The encoded protein is CASSPMELDNEQFF. Looking up the rest from reference TRBV18 and TRBJ2-1 gives the full variable domain: NAGVMQNPRHLVRRRGQEARLRCSPMKGHSHVYWYRQLPEEGLKFMVYLQKENIIDESGMPKERFSAEFPKEGPSILRIQQVVRGDSAAYFCASSPMELDNEQFFGPGTRLTVL.

This chain links TRBV7-9 with TRBJ2-7, with D possibly being TRBD2 (6 bases). This CDR3 has 16 amino acids. V was cut by 0 bases and J by 2 bases, with 14 bases left in between. The V gene's germline CDR1 is SEHNR and CDR2 FQNEAQ (reference sequence). CDR3 sequence: CASSLAGSGTTYEQYF. As DNA, the CDR3 is TGTGCCAGCAGCTTAGCGGGTAGCGGAACCACCTACGAGCAGTACTTC.

This chain uses TRBV7-8 with TRBJ1-6; D is unclear. There are 16 residues in the CDR3. Germline V CDR1 and CDR2: SGHVS, FQNEAQ. Trimming shortened V by 2 bases and J by 7 bases, and 15 bases separated the two germline ends. The CDR3 DNA is TGTGCCAGCAGCTTAATTGGACCCTTCGGGAATTCACCCCTCCACTTT. As protein: CASSLIGPFGNSPLHF.